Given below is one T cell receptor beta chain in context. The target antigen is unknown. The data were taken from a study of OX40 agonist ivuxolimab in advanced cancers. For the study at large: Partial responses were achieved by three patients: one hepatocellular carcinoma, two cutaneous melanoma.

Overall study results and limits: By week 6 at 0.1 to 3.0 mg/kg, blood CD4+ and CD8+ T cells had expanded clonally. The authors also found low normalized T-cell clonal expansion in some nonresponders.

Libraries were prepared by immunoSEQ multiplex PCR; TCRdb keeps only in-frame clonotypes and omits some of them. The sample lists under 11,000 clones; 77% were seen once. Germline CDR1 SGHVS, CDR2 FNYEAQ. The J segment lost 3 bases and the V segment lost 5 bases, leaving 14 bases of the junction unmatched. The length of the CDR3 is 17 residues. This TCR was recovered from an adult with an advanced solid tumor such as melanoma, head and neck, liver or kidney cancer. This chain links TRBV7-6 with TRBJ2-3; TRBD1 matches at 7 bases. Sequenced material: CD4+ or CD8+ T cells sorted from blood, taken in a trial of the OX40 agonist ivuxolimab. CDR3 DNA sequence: TGTGCCAGCAGCCGTTTCCCCCCGGGACAGACAACAGATACGCAGTATTTT. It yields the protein CASSRFPPGQTTDTQYF. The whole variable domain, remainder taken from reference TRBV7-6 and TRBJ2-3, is GAGVSQSPRYKVTKRGQDVALRCDPISGHVSLYWYRQALGQGPEFLTYFNYEAQQDKSGLPNDRFSAERPEGSISTLTIQRTEQRDSAMYRCASSRFPPGQTTDTQYFGPGTRLTVL.